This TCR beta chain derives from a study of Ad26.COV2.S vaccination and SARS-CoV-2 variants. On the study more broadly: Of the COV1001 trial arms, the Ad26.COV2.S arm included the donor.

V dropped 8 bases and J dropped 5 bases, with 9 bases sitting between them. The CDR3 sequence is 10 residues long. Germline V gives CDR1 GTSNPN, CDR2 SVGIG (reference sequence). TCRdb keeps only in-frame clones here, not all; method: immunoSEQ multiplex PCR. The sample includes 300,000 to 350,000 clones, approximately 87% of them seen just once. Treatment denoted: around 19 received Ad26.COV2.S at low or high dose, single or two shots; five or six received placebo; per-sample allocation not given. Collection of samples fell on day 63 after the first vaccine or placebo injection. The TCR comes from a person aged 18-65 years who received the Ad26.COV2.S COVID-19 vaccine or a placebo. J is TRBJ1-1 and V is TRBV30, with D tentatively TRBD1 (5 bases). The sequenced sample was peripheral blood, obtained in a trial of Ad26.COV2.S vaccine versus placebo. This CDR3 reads CARGRTEAFF. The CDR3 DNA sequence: TGTGCCCGGGGACGGACTGAAGCTTTCTTT.